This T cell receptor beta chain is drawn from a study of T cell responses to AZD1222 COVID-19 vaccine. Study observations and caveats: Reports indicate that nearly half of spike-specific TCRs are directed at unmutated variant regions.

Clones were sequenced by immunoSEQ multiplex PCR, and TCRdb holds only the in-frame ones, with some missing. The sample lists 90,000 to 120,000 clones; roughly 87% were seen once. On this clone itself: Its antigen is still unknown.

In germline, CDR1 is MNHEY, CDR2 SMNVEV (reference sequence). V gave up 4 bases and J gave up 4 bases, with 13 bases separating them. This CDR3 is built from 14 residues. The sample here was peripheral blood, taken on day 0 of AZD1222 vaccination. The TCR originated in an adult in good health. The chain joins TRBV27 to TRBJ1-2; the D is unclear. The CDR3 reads CASSSTIRSYGYTF. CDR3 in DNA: TGTGCCAGCAGTTCCACGATTCGATCCTATGGCTACACCTTC.